These 25 T cell receptor beta chains share one sample of origin, sequenced in a study of molecular identifiers for immune sequencing clone quantification. TCRdb analysed the PCR reads with MiXCR anew, one entry per CDR3 protein. The repertoire holds about 320,000 distinct CDR3 sequences, with around a fifth as singletons. The sequenced sample was naive CD8+ T cells from blood, with Jurkat cell RNA spiked in. Sample subset: FACS-sorted CD8+CD4-CCR7+CD45RA+ naive T cells. The receptors derive from a human donor in good health. Some libraries in this study had Jurkat cell RNA spiked in.

There are many counts of this clonotype. The chain couples TRBV28 to TRBJ1-5; D is unresolved. The CDR3 is 17 amino acids. Deletions cut 7 bases from V and 1 base from J, with 20 bases between. Germline values: CDR1 MDHEN, CDR2 SYDVKM. CDR3 DNA sequence: TGTGCCAGCACCCTCCTACTTCCGGACGGGAGCAATCAGCCCCAGCATTTT. This translates into CASTLLLPDGSNQPQHF.

A word on this clonotype: A much larger clone differs by one base, so this may be a read error. This chain connects TRBV4-3 to TRBJ2-7; tentatively, D is TRBD2 (7 bases). Germline lookup yields CDR1 LGHNA and CDR2 YSLEER. Trimming removed 4 bases at V and 2 bases at J, with 15 bases between. CDR3 length: 15 residues. CDR3 in amino acids: CASSPPRGPPYEQYF. The CDR3 DNA sequence: TGCGCCAGCAGCCCCCCGCGGGGGCCACCCTACGAGCAGTACTTC.

V gene TRBV12-3 or TRBV12-4 combines with J gene TRBJ1-5, with D perhaps matching TRBD1 (5 bases). V shed 4 bases and J shed 7 bases, with 11 bases lying between them. The CDR3 totals 13 residues. The CDR3 DNA sequence: TGTGCCAGCAGTTATGGGACTCGGCAGCCCCAGCATTTT. The encoded protein is CASSYGTRQPQHF.

This clonotype was observed at least ten times. The V gene is TRBV14, the J gene TRBJ1-2, with D tentatively TRBD1 (5 bases). The CDR3 totals 17 residues. V was shortened by 0 bases and J by 4 bases, with 18 bases between the two germline ends. Germline lookup yields CDR1 SGHDN and CDR2 FVKESK. DNA of the CDR3: TGTGCCAGCAGCCAAGAGGGACTTAACCCGCTTCGCTATGGCTACACCTTC. Its translation is CASSQEGLNPLRYGYTF.

Remarks on this clonotype: This may be a read error, as it is one base from a much larger clone. This chain links TRBV7-9 with TRBJ1-2, with D unresolved. Per germline, CDR1 SEHNR and CDR2 FQNEAQ (reference sequence). Trimming removed 1 base from V and 2 bases from J, with 11 bases in between. CDR3 length: 15 amino acids. The CDR3 protein is CASSLDMAFNYGYTF. The CDR3 DNA reads as TGTGCCAGCAGCTTAGACATGGCCTTCAACTATGGCTACACCTTC. Full variable domain (missing parts from reference TRBV7-9 and TRBJ1-2): DTGVSQNPRHKITKRGQNVTFRCDPISEHNRLYWYRQTLGQGPEFLTYFQNEAQLEKSRLLSDRFSAERPKGSFSTLEIQRTEQGDSAMYLCASSLDMAFNYGYTFGSGTRLTVV.

This clonotype was counted many times. The chain joins TRBV4-1 to TRBJ2-3, with a weak D call TRBD2 (6 bases). CDR3 length equals 15 residues. The germline V gene encodes CDR1 MGHRA and CDR2 YSYEKL. V gave up 1 base and J gave up 1 base, with 9 bases separating them. The CDR3 DNA is TGCGCCAGCAGCCAAGTGGGGGGAGGCACAGATACGCAGTATTTT. It translates to CASSQVGGGTDTQYF.

V usage is TRBV20-1 and J usage is TRBJ2-5; D unclear. Trimming took 1 base from V and 1 from J, leaving 13 bases between them. This CDR3 comprises 15 residues. Germline assignment: CDR1 DFQATT and CDR2 SNEGSKA (reference sequence). The CDR3 region has the DNA TGCAGTGCTAGAGTACCCCCGACCCCCCAAGAGACCCAGTACTTC. It specifies CSARVPPTPQETQYF.

This clonotype was counted many times. This sequence joins TRBV11-2 and TRBJ2-1, with 8 nucleotides matching TRBD1. This CDR3 has 14 amino acids. V dropped 5 bases and J dropped 12; count of bases not matched to a gene: 12. Germline V lookup: CDR1 SGHAT, CDR2 FQNNGV. As DNA, the CDR3 is TGTGCCAGCAGCGTCGACAGGGGCGCGCGTCGGCAGTTCTTC. This encodes CASSVDRGARRQFF.

This clonotype was seen repeatedly, ten times or more. This chain uses TRBV7-2 with TRBJ2-3; the match to TRBD2 covers 10 bases. V was clipped by 3 bases and J by 2 bases; unmatched bases: 8. In germline, CDR1 is SGHTA, CDR2 FQGNSA. The CDR3 is made up of 17 amino acids. The CDR3 coding sequence is TGTGCCAGCAGCTTCCTAGCGGGGGCCCTTCTCACAGATACGCAGTATTTT. Encoded protein: CASSFLAGALLTDTQYF. Combining the CDR3 with reference TRBV7-2 and TRBJ2-3 gives the whole variable domain GAGVSQSPSNKVTEKGKDVELRCDPISGHTALYWYRQSLGQGLEFLIYFQGNSAPDKSGLPSDRFSAERTGGSVSTLTIQRTQQEDSAVYLCASSFLAGALLTDTQYFGPGTRLTVL.

This rearrangement joins TRBV6-5 to TRBJ1-6, with D uncertain. Germline CDR1 MNHEY, CDR2 SVGAGI. This CDR3 contains 15 residues. V shed 0 bases and J shed 3 bases, with 6 bases lying between them. In nucleotides, the CDR3 is TGTGCCAGCAGTTACTCGAGCAACTATAATTCACCCCTCCACTTT. This translates into CASSYSSNYNSPLHF.

The sample holds many counts of this clonotype. V is TRBV5-6 and J is TRBJ2-1; no definite D call. CDR1 is SGHDT, CDR2 YYEEEE, per germline. V shed 2 bases and J shed 0 bases, with 3 bases lying between them. The CDR3 covers 13 residues. CDR3 bases: TGTGCCAGCAGCTTACCCTCCTACAATGAGCAGTTCTTC. Translation: CASSLPSYNEQFF.

This clonotype came up many times. The chain joins TRBV5-4 to TRBJ2-7; 7 bases line up with TRBD1. Germline-derived CDR1 and CDR2 are SGHNT and YYREEE (reference sequence). Unmatched junction bases numbered 4, after V lost 4 bases and J lost 0 bases. The CDR3 is made up of 14 amino acids. CDR3 sequence reads: CASSPRQGSYEQYF. The CDR3 region has the DNA TGTGCCAGCAGCCCAAGACAGGGCTCCTACGAGCAGTACTTC.

As for this clonotype: A much larger clone lies a single base off, so this may be a read error. This chain connects TRBV7-9 to TRBJ2-1; D remains ambiguous. The CDR3 is 13 amino acids. The germline V gene encodes CDR1 SEHNR and CDR2 FQNEAQ (reference sequence). The CDR3 DNA is TGTGCCAGTTCAGGAGAGGCCTACAATGGGCAGTTCTTC. This gives the protein CASSGEAYNGQFF.

This clonotype was recorded at least ten times. V and J are TRBV5-1 and TRBJ1-1, with 9 bases matching TRBD1. CDR1 is SGHRS, CDR2 YFSETQ, per germline. The CDR3 runs 16 residues. Trimming took 2 bases from V and 1 from J; bases not matched to a gene: 6. The CDR3 DNA reads as TGCGCCAGCAGCTTTGGGACAGGGACCCCGAACACTGAAGCTTTCTTT. It codes for CASSFGTGTPNTEAFF. Filled out from reference TRBV5-1 and TRBJ1-1, the complete variable domain reads KAGVTQTPRYLIKTRGQQVTLSCSPISGHRSVSWYQQTPGQGLQFLFEYFSETQRNKGNFPGRFSGRQFSNSRSEMNVSTLELGDSALYLCASSFGTGTPNTEAFFGQGTRLTVV.

J is TRBJ2-7 and V is TRBV27; D is unresolved. V lost 5 bases and J 0 bases, leaving 11 bases between the germline ends. Germline V lookup: CDR1 MNHEY, CDR2 SMNVEV (reference sequence). The CDR3 runs to 14 residues. CDR3: CASSPLGPSYEQYV. In nucleotides, the CDR3 is TGTGCCAGCAGTCCCCTCGGCCCCTCCTACGAGCAGTACGTC.

The rearrangement joins TRBV30 to TRBJ2-1; 9 bases agree with TRBD1. Germline loops: CDR1 GTSNPN, CDR2 SVGIG (reference sequence). V dropped 2 bases and J dropped 1; count of bases not matched to a gene: 3. CDR3 length: 15 amino acids. DNA of the CDR3: TGTGCCTGGAGTTCCGGGACAGGGTCCTACAATGAGCAGTTCTTC. As protein: CAWSSGTGSYNEQFF.

This clonotype was detected ten times or more. The rearrangement links TRBV10-2 to TRBJ2-1; D not resolved. Germline V gene sequence: CDR1 WSHSY, CDR2 SAAADI. The CDR3 sequence is 16 residues long. Trimming shortened V by 3 bases and J by 0 bases, and 12 bases separated the two germline ends. Here the CDR3 reads CASSDDQANSYNEQFF. The CDR3 region has the DNA TGCGCCAGCAGTGATGATCAGGCTAACTCCTACAATGAGCAGTTCTTC.

This clonotype was seen at least ten times. V is TRBV9 and J is TRBJ1-1; possible D gene TRBD1, 5 bases. Germline assignment: CDR1 SGDLS and CDR2 YYNGEE. CDR3 length: 15 residues. With 2 bases removed from V and 0 bases from J, the gap between germline ends came to 11 bases. The CDR3 loop reads CASSVWDSMNTEAFF. DNA of the CDR3: TGTGCCAGCAGCGTCTGGGACTCGATGAACACTGAAGCTTTCTTT.

The table lists this clonotype with many counts. This chain uses TRBV29-1 with TRBJ1-1, with D tentatively TRBD1 (5 bases). This CDR3 spans 15 amino acids. The V gene lost 2 bases and the J gene lost 3 bases, with 16 bases spanning the gap. Germline V CDR1 and CDR2: SQVTM, ANQGSEA. The CDR3, as DNA: TGCAGCGTTGAAACCCTTACGGGGGTGGACACTGAAGCTTTCTTT. Protein: CSVETLTGVDTEAFF.

Concerning this clonotype: Being one base from a much bigger clone, this may be a read error. The gene calls are TRBV3-1 and TRBJ1-1; 10 positions agree with TRBD1. Germline CDR1 reads LGHDT; CDR2 reads YNNKEL (reference sequence). V gave up 2 bases and J gave up 0 bases; unmatched junction bases: 12. This CDR3 is built from 19 residues. The CDR3 sequence: CASSQTLPGTGALNTEAFF. The CDR3 DNA sequence: TGTGCCAGCAGCCAAACCTTGCCTGGGACAGGGGCACTGAACACTGAAGCTTTCTTT. The variable domain in full, with the rest retrieved from reference TRBV3-1 and TRBJ1-1, is DTAVSQTPKYLVTQMGNDKSIKCEQNLGHDTMYWYKQDSKKFLKIMFSYNNKELIINETVPNRFSPKSPDKAHLNLHINSLELGDSAVYFCASSQTLPGTGALNTEAFFGQGTRLTVV.

The sample holds a few counts of this clonotype. The V call is TRBV20-1, the J call TRBJ2-7; D ambiguous. The germline V gene encodes CDR1 DFQATT and CDR2 SNEGSKA (reference sequence). The CDR3 loop spans 14 amino acids. The V and J ends lost 6 bases and 3 bases respectively, with 18 bases between them. CDR3 loop: CSANRRQRVYEQYF. CDR3 DNA sequence: TGCAGTGCAAATAGGCGGCAGAGAGTCTACGAGCAGTACTTC.

The rearrangement uses TRBV12-3 or TRBV12-4 and TRBJ1-4; D remains ambiguous. Between the trimmed V and J ends, which lost 6 bases and 8 bases, there was a span of 13 bases. This CDR3 spans 13 amino acids. The CDR3, as DNA: TGTGCCAGCAGCCTGCTTGGTAGGGAAAAACTGTTTTTT. Protein product: CASSLLGREKLFF.

This clonotype was seen only a few times. The chain has TRBV9 and TRBJ2-2, with D possibly TRBD1 on 6 matching bases. Per the germline V gene, CDR1 is SGDLS and CDR2 is YYNGEE. CDR3 length: 13 residues. Trimming pared 4 bases from V and 7 bases from J, leaving 11 bases between. In DNA, the CDR3 is TGTGCCAGCAGCTTCACAGGGAACGGGGAGCTGTTTTTT. This gives the protein CASSFTGNGELFF.

In this sample, this clonotype turned up many times. The V and J genes are TRBV30 and TRBJ2-7; D is perhaps TRBD2 (6 bases). Trimming shortened V by 1 base and J by 4 bases, and 8 bases separated the two germline ends. Per the germline V gene, CDR1 is GTSNPN and CDR2 is SVGIG (reference sequence). CDR3 length: 12 amino acids. CDR3 nucleotide sequence: TGTGCCTGGAGTGGTGGGGGGTACGAGCAGTACTTC. Its translation: CAWSGGGYEQYF.

A remark on this clonotype: A much larger clone differs from this one at a single base, so this may be a read error. This rearrangement joins TRBV14 to TRBJ2-7; 10 bases line up with TRBD1. CDR3 size: 16 residues. In germline, CDR1 is SGHDN, CDR2 FVKESK. CDR3 nucleotides: TGTGCCAACAGCCAAGAGGACAGGGGGGACCTATGGGAGCAGTACTTC. Translation gives CANSQEDRGDLWEQYF.